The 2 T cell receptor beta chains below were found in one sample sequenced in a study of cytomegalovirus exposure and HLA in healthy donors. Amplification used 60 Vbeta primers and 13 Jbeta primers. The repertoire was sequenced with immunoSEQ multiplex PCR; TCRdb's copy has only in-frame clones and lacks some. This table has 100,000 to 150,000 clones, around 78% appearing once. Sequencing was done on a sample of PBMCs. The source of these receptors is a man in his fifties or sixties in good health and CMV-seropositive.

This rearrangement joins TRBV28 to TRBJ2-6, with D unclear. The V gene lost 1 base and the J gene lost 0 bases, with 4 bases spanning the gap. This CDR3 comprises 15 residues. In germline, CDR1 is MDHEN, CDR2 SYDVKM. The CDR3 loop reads CASSLSLSGANVLTF. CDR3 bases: TGTGCCAGCAGTTTATCCCTCTCTGGGGCCAACGTCCTGACTTTC.

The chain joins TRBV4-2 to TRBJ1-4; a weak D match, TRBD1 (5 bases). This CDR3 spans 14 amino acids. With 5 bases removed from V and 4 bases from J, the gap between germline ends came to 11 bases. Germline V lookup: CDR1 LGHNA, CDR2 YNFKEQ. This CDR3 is CASSSLTVNEKLFF. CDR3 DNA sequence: TGTGCCAGCAGCTCACTGACAGTTAATGAAAAACTGTTTTTT.